Sequencing of this T cell receptor beta chain was carried out in a study of spatial heterogeneity in lung cancer. In the study overall: Unique TCR and UMI combinations averaged more than ten appearances each in raw reads. Findings and limits, study-wide: Intratumoral expanded alpha and beta TCR counts were found to track tumor mutation counts.

TCRdb reanalysed the 5' RACE reads using MiXCR and keeps one entry per CDR3 protein. The profile shows around 380 distinct CDR3 sequences, about 15% of them singletons. Note on this clonotype: Its antigen is as yet unknown.

Looked up from germline, CDR1 is DFQATT and CDR2 is SNEGSKA (reference sequence). The V segment lost 6 bases and the J segment 4 bases; nucleotides outside the gene matches: 4. This CDR3 has 13 residues. Time point given: sample taken at primary tumor resection. Samples were donated by 72 untreated early-stage non-small cell lung cancer patients. Unsorted tumor, nontumor lung tissue or cryopreserved PBMC supplied the whole RNA. This material consisted of lung tumor tissue, taken at surgery. This sequence joins TRBV20-1 and TRBJ2-3; the match to TRBD1 covers 10 bases. The TCR comes from a male donor with early-stage non-small cell lung cancer. CDR3 bases: TGCAGTGCCCCTGGACAGGGGGCAGATACGCAGTATTTT. It encodes CSAPGQGADTQYF.